This T cell receptor (beta chain) originates from a study of T-cell reconstitution after alpha-beta-depleted transplantation in children. This clonotype appeared many times. Trimming took 4 bases from V and 11 from J; bases not matched to a gene: 19. The CDR3 loop spans 17 amino acids. Germline loops: CDR1 SGHRS, CDR2 YFSETQ. Unique molecular identifiers were built into the TCRbeta library. From the PCR reads, TCRdb called clonotypes with MiXCR, one entry per CDR3 protein. The repertoire holds 190,000 or so distinct CDR3 sequences, over 5.5% seen once, with approximately 2.9% in the top ten. The sequencing here drew on PBMCs from the stem cell graft donor, taken from the stem cell graft. The clonotype originates from a human donor who donated a stem cell graft to a child with Wiskott-Aldrich syndrome. The chain recombines TRBV5-1 with TRBJ2-3, with 10 bases identical to TRBD2. The CDR3 bases are TGCGCCAGCAGCGGGGAACCGGGACTAGCGAGTTTTAGCTTGCAGTATTTT. Its translation: CASSGEPGLASFSLQYF.